The 32 T cell receptor beta chains below come from one sample, sequenced in a study of blood T cell repertoires in COVID-19. Clones were read by immunoSEQ multiplex PCR, and TCRdb kept only the in-frame ones, dropping some. The sample carries around 170,000 clones, about 81% recorded once. Material for sequencing was peripheral blood. The receptors were gathered from a woman of 80 years or more with COVID-19, enrolled during active disease.

This chain links TRBV7-9 with TRBJ1-4; possibly TRBD1 for D (5 bases). Trimming shortened V by 0 bases and J by 5 bases, and 7 bases separated the two germline ends. Per the germline V gene, CDR1 is SEHNR and CDR2 is FQNEAQ (reference sequence). The CDR3 has 14 amino acids. In DNA, the CDR3 is TGTGCCAGCAGCTTAGCCGGGGGGAATGAAAAACTGTTTTTT. As protein: CASSLAGGNEKLFF.

The chain is built from TRBV7-8 and TRBJ1-2; 7 nucleotides line up with TRBD1. The CDR3 length is 17 residues. V was pared by 6 bases and J by 0 bases, with 13 bases of the junction left unmatched. Germline CDR1 and CDR2: SGHVS and FQNEAQ. CDR3 DNA: TGTGCCAGCAGTTATGAGACATTGACAGGGACTAACTATGGCTACACCTTC. This translates into CASSYETLTGTNYGYTF.

The rearrangement links TRBV27 to TRBJ1-1; D possibly corresponds to TRBD1 (5 bases). The CDR3 covers 13 residues. Germline-derived CDR1 and CDR2 are MNHEY and SMNVEV (reference sequence). V was clipped by 3 bases and J by 10 bases, with 15 bases between them. Here the CDR3 DNA reads TGTGCCAGCAGTTTTACCCAGGGTTCACCAGCTTTCTTT. It is translated as CASSFTQGSPAFF.

This clone was detected a few times. CDR3 region: CASSYRPDTAYEQYF. The DNA of the CDR3 is TGTGCCAGCAGTTATCGCCCTGACACGGCCTACGAGCAGTACTTC. The V and J genes are TRBV6-6 and TRBJ2-7; D gene unclear. Looked up from germline, CDR1 is MNHNY and CDR2 is SVGAGI (reference sequence). Deletions cut 3 bases from V and 2 bases from J, with 14 bases between. This CDR3 comprises 15 residues.

The chain employs TRBV19 and TRBJ2-1; TRBD2 matches at 9 bases. The CDR3 sequence is 16 residues long. The V gene end was trimmed by 3 bases and the J gene end by 5 bases; junction bases not matched to a gene: 8. CDR1 and CDR2 from the germline V gene are LNHDA and SQIVND (reference sequence). The CDR3 bases are TGTGCCAGTAGTATCAGAGGGACTAGCTTCCACAATGAGCAGTTCTTC. Translated, it gives CASSIRGTSFHNEQFF.

This clone was counted at least ten times. The chain employs TRBV27 and TRBJ2-1; 8 bases match TRBD1. This CDR3 spans 14 amino acids. V shed 5 bases, J shed 6 bases, and the junction held 6 bases outside the gene matches. From germline, CDR1 is MNHEY and CDR2 SMNVEV (reference sequence). DNA of the CDR3: TGTGCCAGCAGTCATGGACAGGGAGGCAATGAGCAGTTCTTC. This encodes CASSHGQGGNEQFF.

The chain couples TRBV6-5 to TRBJ2-7; possibly TRBD1 for D (6 bases). Germline V CDR1 and CDR2: MNHEY, SVGAGI. Deletions cut 11 bases from V and 3 bases from J, with 14 bases between. The CDR3 runs 12 residues. The CDR3 spells CAAGDIYYEQYF. The CDR3 DNA is TGTGCCGCAGGGGACATCTACTACGAGCAGTACTTC.

V is TRBV27 and J is TRBJ2-2, with D possibly being TRBD1 (5 bases). The CDR3 consists of 14 residues. Germline V gives CDR1 MNHEY, CDR2 SMNVEV (reference sequence). With 6 bases removed from V and 3 bases from J, the gap between germline ends came to 11 bases. This CDR3 reads CASSKDSYTGELFF. DNA of the CDR3: TGTGCCAGCAGCAAAGACAGTTACACCGGGGAGCTGTTTTTT.

V usage is TRBV19 and J usage is TRBJ1-1, with D maybe TRBD1 (6 bases). This CDR3 comprises 15 residues. The V end was cut by 4 bases, the J end by 2 bases, with 14 bases between. Germline V gives CDR1 LNHDA, CDR2 SQIVND (reference sequence). CDR3 coding DNA: TGTGCCAGTAGTACGCCGGGGGGGGCCAACACTGAAGCTTTCTTT. Translating gives CASSTPGGANTEAFF.

This clone was recorded a few times. The chain has TRBV28 and TRBJ2-7; D is undetermined. V lost 7 bases to trimming and J lost 6 bases, with 16 bases between them. CDR1 is MDHEN, CDR2 SYDVKM, per germline. The CDR3 covers 13 residues. The CDR3 DNA reads TGTGCCAGCACTCCAGGCCTGCATGGCGAGCAGTACTTC. Protein sequence: CASTPGLHGEQYF.

The V call is TRBV25-1, the J call TRBJ2-3; D gene ambiguous. V lost 2 bases and J 5 bases, leaving 11 bases between the germline ends. In germline, CDR1 is MGHDK, CDR2 SYGVNS. This CDR3 contains 14 residues. The CDR3 reads CASSENWAGDTQYF. In DNA, the CDR3 is TGTGCCAGCAGTGAAAATTGGGCTGGAGATACGCAGTATTTT.

The V gene is TRBV5-4, the J gene TRBJ2-2; 7 bases align to TRBD1. The germline V gene has CDR1 SGHNT and CDR2 YYREEE (reference sequence). The ends lost 0 bases at V and 5 bases at J; junction bases unmatched: 4. The CDR3 sequence is 15 residues long. CDR3 sequence (DNA): TGTGCCAGCAGCTTGGGAGGGGGCCGGACCGGGGAGCTGTTTTTT. Translating it yields CASSLGGGRTGELFF.

The V call is TRBV19, the J call TRBJ1-4; D unresolved. The CDR3 sequence is 11 residues long. V dropped 3 bases and J dropped 8 bases, with 4 bases sitting between them. Germline CDR1 LNHDA, CDR2 SQIVND (reference sequence). DNA for the CDR3: TGTGCCAGTAGTATCATGGAAAAACTGTTTTTT. Amino acids: CASSIMEKLFF.

The chain couples TRBV5-1 to TRBJ2-4, with 10 bases lining up with TRBD1. V was pared by 0 bases and J by 6 bases, with 6 bases of the junction left unmatched. Germline lookup yields CDR1 SGHRS and CDR2 YFSETQ. The CDR3 extends over 16 amino acids. For the CDR3, the DNA is TGCGCCAGCAGCTTGGTTGGACAGGGGGTTGGAAACATTCAGTACTTC. It yields the protein CASSLVGQGVGNIQYF.

This chain joins TRBV6-2 or TRBV6-3 and TRBJ1-4; 10 bases match TRBD1. The CDR3 runs to 17 residues. CDR1 is MNHEY and CDR2 is SVGEGT in the germline V gene. The V segment lost 5 bases and the J segment 0 bases; nucleotides outside the gene matches: 6. CDR3 DNA sequence: TGTGCCAGCAGTACTGGGACAGGGGATTCAACTAATGAAAAACTGTTTTTT. It yields the protein CASSTGTGDSTNEKLFF.

The chain combines TRBV27 with TRBJ1-5; TRBD1 agrees at 8 bases. The CDR3 is 15 amino acids. J gave up 2 bases and V 6 bases, and 6 bases lay outside the gene matches. The germline CDR1 and CDR2 sequences are MNHEY and SMNVEV (reference sequence). The CDR3 reads CASRTMTGGNQPQHF. DNA for the CDR3: TGTGCCAGCAGGACGATGACAGGGGGCAATCAGCCCCAGCATTTT.

V is TRBV21-1 and J is TRBJ1-5; TRBD1, the table's D call, lacks a check against the DNA. TRBV21-1 is recorded as a pseudogene. The CDR3 is made up of 16 amino acids. The CDR3 is CASSKVWANSNQPQHF. The CDR3 region has the DNA TGTGCCAGCAGCAAAGTTTGGGCCAATAGCAATCAGCCCCAGCATTTT.

The chain couples TRBV5-1 to TRBJ2-3; 9 bases fit TRBD2. CDR3 length equals 16 residues. J gave up 0 bases and V 0 bases, and 2 bases lay outside the gene matches. Germline V gene data show CDR1 as SGHRS and CDR2 as YFSETQ. The CDR3 coding sequence is TGCGCCAGCAGCTTGGTTAGCGGGAGTAGCACAGATACGCAGTATTTT. It is translated as CASSLVSGSSTDTQYF.

This chain uses TRBV19 with TRBJ1-5; D gene uncertain. This CDR3 is 12 amino acids long. CDR1 and CDR2 (germline): LNHDA, SQIVND (reference sequence). The V end was cut by 5 bases, the J end by 5 bases, with 7 bases between. The CDR3 coding sequence is TGTGCCAGTAGTGGCAAAGATCAGCCCCAGCATTTT. Its protein product is CASSGKDQPQHF.

The chain employs TRBV3-1 (or the pseudogene TRBV3-2) and TRBJ1-3; 9 bases map to TRBD1. CDR1 is LGHDT, CDR2 YNNKEL, per germline (reference sequence). This CDR3 region has 15 residues. Trimming cost V 3 bases and J 4 bases; bases outside gene matches: 4. CDR3 nucleotide sequence: TGTGCCAGCAGCCATTGGGACAGGGCCGGAAACACCATATATTTT. Residues: CASSHWDRAGNTIYF.

This clone was found a few times. V is TRBV12-3 or TRBV12-4 and J is TRBJ1-5; D not resolved. There are 13 residues in the CDR3. Trimming left V 6 bases short and J 2 bases short, with 8 bases between. The CDR3 sequence: CASSRTGNQPQHF. CDR3 in DNA: TGTGCCAGCAGCCGCACAGGCAATCAGCCCCAGCATTTT.

The chain carries TRBV5-1 and TRBJ2-2; TRBD2 is a possible D gene (5 bases). The CDR3 is 13 residues long. The ends were cut back, 0 bases at V and 7 bases at J, with 7 bases in the middle. CDR1 and CDR2 from the germline V gene are SGHRS and YFSETQ. CDR3 residues: CASSLVEVGELFF. The CDR3 nucleotides are TGCGCCAGCAGCTTGGTGGAGGTCGGGGAGCTGTTTTTT.

This clone came up a few times. The chain has TRBV6-1 and TRBJ2-3; D may be TRBD2 (6 bases). Between the trimmed V and J ends, which lost 2 bases and 2 bases, there was a span of 14 bases. CDR3 length: 16 residues. Germline assignment: CDR1 MNHNS and CDR2 SASEGT. The CDR3 DNA is TGTGCCAGCAGTGAAAGGGTTAGCGGTCACACAGATACGCAGTATTTT. Its translation is CASSERVSGHTDTQYF.

The V and J genes are TRBV29-1 and TRBJ2-1, with 9 bases that match TRBD2. Germline trimming cut 7 bases from V and 9 bases from J; bases unmatched to any gene: 16. The CDR3 spans 15 residues. Germline CDR1 SQVTM, CDR2 ANQGSEA. In nucleotides, the CDR3 is TGCAGCGCCGGAGGCCTAGCGGGACCTTGGGGTGAGCAGTTCTTC. Its protein is CSAGGLAGPWGEQFF.

The CDR3 spells CASSFRGWTGELFF. For the CDR3, the DNA is TGTGCCAGCAGCTTCCGGGGATGGACCGGGGAGCTGTTTTTT. The J gene is TRBJ2-2, the V gene TRBV7-9; a possible D gene is TRBD2 (5 bases). V was trimmed by 3 bases and J by 5 bases, leaving 10 bases between them. The CDR3 runs 14 residues. Germline V gene sequence: CDR1 SEHNR, CDR2 FQNEAQ (reference sequence).

This CDR3 is CASSQAGGTNIQYF. CDR3 DNA sequence: TGTGCCAGCAGTCAAGCAGGGGGGACAAACATTCAGTACTTC. This chain joins TRBV27 and TRBJ2-4; TRBD1 might be the D (7 bases). The V end was cut by 5 bases, the J end by 6 bases, with 14 bases between. This CDR3 has 14 amino acids. Germline-derived CDR1 and CDR2 are MNHEY and SMNVEV (reference sequence).

The chain joins TRBV27 to TRBJ2-7; D is perhaps TRBD1 (6 bases). V dropped 0 bases and J dropped 0 bases, with 12 bases sitting between them. The CDR3 has 16 amino acids. Germline CDR1 and CDR2: MNHEY and SMNVEV (reference sequence). The CDR3 nucleotides are TGTGCCAGCAGTTTATCTCCGGGGACAAGCTCCTACGAGCAGTACTTC. Translation gives CASSLSPGTSSYEQYF.

This clone came up a few times. J is TRBJ2-7 and V is TRBV7-9; a possible D gene is TRBD2 (5 bases). CDR3 length: 14 amino acids. Germline V CDR1 and CDR2: SEHNR, FQNEAQ (reference sequence). Trimming removed 4 bases at V and 5 bases at J, with 15 bases between. CDR3 amino acids: CASSSHEGWDEQYF. In DNA, the CDR3 is TGTGCCAGCAGCTCCCACGAGGGTTGGGACGAGCAGTACTTC.

The chain carries TRBV21-1 and TRBJ2-3; the D segment call TRBD1 is taken from the table without a DNA check. TRBV21-1 is a recognized pseudogene. The CDR3 contains 16 residues. The DNA of the CDR3 is TGTGCCAGCAGCAAAGGGGGACAGGGGAAAAGAGATACGCAGTATTTT. Translation: CASSKGGQGKRDTQYF.

The J gene is TRBJ1-1, the V gene TRBV7-6, with a weak D call TRBD1 (5 bases). Germline V gene sequence: CDR1 SGHVS, CDR2 FNYEAQ. CDR3 size: 14 residues. V lost 5 bases to trimming and J lost 3 bases, with 13 bases between them. The chain's CDR3 is CASSVQEWDTEAFF. DNA of the CDR3: TGTGCCAGCAGCGTACAGGAGTGGGACACTGAAGCTTTCTTT.

The CDR3 reads CASSKARGGAREQFF. The CDR3 bases are TGTGCCAGCAGCAAAGCCCGTGGGGGGGCGCGTGAGCAGTTCTTC. V gene TRBV21-1 combines with J gene TRBJ2-1; TRBD2, the table's D call, lacks a check against the DNA. TRBV21-1 is a pseudogene segment. The CDR3 is 15 amino acids.

The rearrangement links TRBV6-2 or TRBV6-3 to TRBJ2-7; 11 bases are shared with TRBD2. Germline CDR1 reads MNHEY; CDR2 reads SVGEGT. This CDR3 has 17 amino acids. V shed 2 bases, J shed 1 base, and the junction held 7 bases outside the gene matches. CDR3 amino acids: CASSYKLAGGVSYEQYF. For the CDR3, the DNA is TGTGCCAGCAGTTACAAGCTAGCGGGAGGAGTTTCCTACGAGCAGTACTTC.